What follows describes a single T cell receptor (beta chain). Antigen specificity is unknown. This sample is part of a study of T cell responses to AZD1222 COVID-19 vaccine. Study-level points and caveats: Reports indicate that nearly half of spike-specific TCRs are directed at unmutated variant regions.

Trimming stripped 8 bases from V and 0 bases from J, with 8 bases between. The CDR3 runs 13 residues. Germline CDR1 and CDR2: MNHEY and SMNVEV (reference sequence). Assay: immunoSEQ multiplex PCR; the TCRdb copy retains only in-frame clones and omits some. The data hold more than 110,000 clones, with just under 95% observed a single time. This TCR came from an adult in good health. This specimen consisted of peripheral blood, obtained on day 0 of AZD1222 vaccination. The chain joins TRBV27 to TRBJ1-3; tentatively, D is TRBD1 (6 bases). The CDR3 here is CASWGASGNTIYF. DNA of the CDR3: TGTGCCAGCTGGGGGGCCTCTGGAAACACCATATATTTT.